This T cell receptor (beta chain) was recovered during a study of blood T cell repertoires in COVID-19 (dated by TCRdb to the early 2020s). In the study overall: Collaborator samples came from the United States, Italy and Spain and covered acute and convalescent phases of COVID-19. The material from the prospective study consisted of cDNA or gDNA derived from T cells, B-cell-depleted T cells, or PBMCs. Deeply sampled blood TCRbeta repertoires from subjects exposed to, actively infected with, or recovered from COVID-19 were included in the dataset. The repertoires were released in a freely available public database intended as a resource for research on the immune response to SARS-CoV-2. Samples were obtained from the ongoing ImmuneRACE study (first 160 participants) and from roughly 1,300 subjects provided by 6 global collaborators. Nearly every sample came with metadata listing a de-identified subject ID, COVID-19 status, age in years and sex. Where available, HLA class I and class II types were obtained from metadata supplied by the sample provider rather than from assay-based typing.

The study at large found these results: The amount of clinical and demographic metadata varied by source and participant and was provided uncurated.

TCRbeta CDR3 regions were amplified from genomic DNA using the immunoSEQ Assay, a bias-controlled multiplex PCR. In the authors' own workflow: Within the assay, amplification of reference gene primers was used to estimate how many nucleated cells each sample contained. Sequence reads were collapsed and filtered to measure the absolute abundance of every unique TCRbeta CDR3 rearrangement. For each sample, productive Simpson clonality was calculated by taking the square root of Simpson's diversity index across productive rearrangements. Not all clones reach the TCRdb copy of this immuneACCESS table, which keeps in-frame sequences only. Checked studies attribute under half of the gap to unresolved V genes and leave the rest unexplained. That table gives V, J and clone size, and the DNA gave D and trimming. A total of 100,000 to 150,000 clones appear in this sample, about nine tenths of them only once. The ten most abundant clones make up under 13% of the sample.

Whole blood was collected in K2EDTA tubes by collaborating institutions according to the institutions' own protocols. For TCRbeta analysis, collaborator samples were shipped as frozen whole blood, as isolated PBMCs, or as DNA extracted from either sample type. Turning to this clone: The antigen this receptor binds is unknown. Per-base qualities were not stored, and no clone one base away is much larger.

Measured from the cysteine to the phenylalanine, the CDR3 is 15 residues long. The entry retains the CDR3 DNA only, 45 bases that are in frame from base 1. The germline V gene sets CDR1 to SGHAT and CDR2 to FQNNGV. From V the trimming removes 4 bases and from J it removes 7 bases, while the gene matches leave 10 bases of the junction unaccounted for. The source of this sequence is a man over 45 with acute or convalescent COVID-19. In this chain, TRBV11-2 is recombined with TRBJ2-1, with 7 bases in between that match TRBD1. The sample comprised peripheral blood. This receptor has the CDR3 CASSSRPPGQNEQFF. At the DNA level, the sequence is TGTGCCAGCAGCTCTAGACCCCCGGGACAGAATGAGCAGTTCTTC.